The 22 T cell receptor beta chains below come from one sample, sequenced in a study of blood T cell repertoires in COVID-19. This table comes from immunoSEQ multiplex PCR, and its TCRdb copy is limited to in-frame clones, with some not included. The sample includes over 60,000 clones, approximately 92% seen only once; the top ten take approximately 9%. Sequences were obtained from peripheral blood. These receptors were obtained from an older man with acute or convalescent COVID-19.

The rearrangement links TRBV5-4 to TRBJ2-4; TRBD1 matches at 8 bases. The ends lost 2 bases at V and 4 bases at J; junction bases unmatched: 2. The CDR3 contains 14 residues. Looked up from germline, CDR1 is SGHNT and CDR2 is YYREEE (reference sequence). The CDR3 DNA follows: TGTGCCAGCAGCTTCGGACAGGGTAAAAACATTCAGTACTTC. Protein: CASSFGQGKNIQYF.

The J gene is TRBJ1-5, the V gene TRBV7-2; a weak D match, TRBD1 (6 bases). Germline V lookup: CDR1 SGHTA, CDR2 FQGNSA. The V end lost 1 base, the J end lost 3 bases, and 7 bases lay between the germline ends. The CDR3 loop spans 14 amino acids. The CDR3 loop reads CASSLGGPNQPQHF. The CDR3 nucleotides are TGTGCCAGCAGCTTAGGGGGGCCCAATCAGCCCCAGCATTTT.

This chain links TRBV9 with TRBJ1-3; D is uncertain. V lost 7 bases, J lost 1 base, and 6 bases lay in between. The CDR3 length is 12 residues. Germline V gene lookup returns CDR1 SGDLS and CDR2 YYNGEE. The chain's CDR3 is CASAASGNTIYF. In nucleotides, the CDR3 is TGTGCCAGCGCGGCATCTGGAAACACCATATATTTT. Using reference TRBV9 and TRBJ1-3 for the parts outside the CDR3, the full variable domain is DSGVTQTPKHLITATGQRVTLRCSPRSGDLSVYWYQQSLDQGLQFLIQYYNGEERAKGNILERFSAQQFPDLHSELNLSSLELGDSALYFCASAASGNTIYFGEGSWLTVV.

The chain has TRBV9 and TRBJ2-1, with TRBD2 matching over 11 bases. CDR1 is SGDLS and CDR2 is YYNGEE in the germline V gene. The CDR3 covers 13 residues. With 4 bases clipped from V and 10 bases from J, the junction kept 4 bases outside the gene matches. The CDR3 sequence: CASSPTSGMEQFF. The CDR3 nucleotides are TGTGCCAGCAGCCCGACTAGCGGGATGGAGCAGTTCTTC.

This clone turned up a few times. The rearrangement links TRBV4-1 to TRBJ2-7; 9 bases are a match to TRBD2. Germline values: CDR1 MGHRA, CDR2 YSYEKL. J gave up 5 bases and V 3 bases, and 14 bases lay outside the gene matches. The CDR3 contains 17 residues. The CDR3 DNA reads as TGCGCCAGCAGCCACCCCCTCCCCGGGACTAGCTACCACGAGCAGTACTTC. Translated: CASSHPLPGTSYHEQYF.

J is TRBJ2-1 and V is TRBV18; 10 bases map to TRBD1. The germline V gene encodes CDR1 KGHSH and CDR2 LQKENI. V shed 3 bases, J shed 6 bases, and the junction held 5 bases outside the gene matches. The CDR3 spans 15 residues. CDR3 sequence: CASSPPGQGRNEQFF. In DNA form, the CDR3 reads TGTGCCAGCTCACCTCCGGGACAGGGGCGCAATGAGCAGTTCTTC. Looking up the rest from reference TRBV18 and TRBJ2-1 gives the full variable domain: NAGVMQNPRHLVRRRGQEARLRCSPMKGHSHVYWYRQLPEEGLKFMVYLQKENIIDESGMPKERFSAEFPKEGPSILRIQQVVRGDSAAYFCASSPPGQGRNEQFFGPGTRLTVL.

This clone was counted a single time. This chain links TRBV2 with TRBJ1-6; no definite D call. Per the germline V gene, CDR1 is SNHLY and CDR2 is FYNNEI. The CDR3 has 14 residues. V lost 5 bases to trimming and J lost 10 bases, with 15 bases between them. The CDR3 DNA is TGTGCCAGCAGTCCCGGGAACCCTCAATCACCCCTCCACTTT. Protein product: CASSPGNPQSPLHF.

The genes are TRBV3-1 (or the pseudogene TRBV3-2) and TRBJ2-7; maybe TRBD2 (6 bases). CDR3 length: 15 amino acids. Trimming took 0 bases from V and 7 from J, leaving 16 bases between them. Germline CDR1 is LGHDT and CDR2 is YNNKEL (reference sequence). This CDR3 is CASSQDGTRGKEQYF. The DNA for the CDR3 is TGTGCCAGCAGCCAAGATGGGACCCGGGGGAAGGAGCAGTACTTC.

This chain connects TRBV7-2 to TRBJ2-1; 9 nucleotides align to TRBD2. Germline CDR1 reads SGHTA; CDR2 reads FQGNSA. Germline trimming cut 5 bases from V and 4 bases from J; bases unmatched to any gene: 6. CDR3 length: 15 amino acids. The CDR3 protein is CASSPTSGTYNEQFF. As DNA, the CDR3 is TGTGCCAGCAGCCCGACTAGCGGAACTTACAATGAGCAGTTCTTC. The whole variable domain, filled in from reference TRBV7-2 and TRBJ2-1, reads GAGVSQSPSNKVTEKGKDVELRCDPISGHTALYWYRQSLGQGLEFLIYFQGNSAPDKSGLPSDRFSAERTGGSVSTLTIQRTQQEDSAVYLCASSPTSGTYNEQFFGPGTRLTVL.

The CDR3 region has the DNA TGCAGCGTTGTGAGCGGAGTTACCTACGAGCAGTACTTC. This translates into CSVVSGVTYEQYF. The V and J genes are TRBV29-1 and TRBJ2-7, with a weak D call TRBD2 (5 bases). The CDR3 consists of 13 residues. Trimming left V 4 bases short and J 2 bases short, with 12 bases between. Looked up from germline, CDR1 is SQVTM and CDR2 is ANQGSEA.

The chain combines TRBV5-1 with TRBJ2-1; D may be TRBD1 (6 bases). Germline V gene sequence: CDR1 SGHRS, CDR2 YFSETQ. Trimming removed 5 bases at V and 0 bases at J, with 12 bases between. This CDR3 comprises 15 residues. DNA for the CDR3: TGCGCCAGCAGTTTTCAGGGGTTCTCCTACAATGAGCAGTTCTTC. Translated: CASSFQGFSYNEQFF. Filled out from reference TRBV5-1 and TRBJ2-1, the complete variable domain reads KAGVTQTPRYLIKTRGQQVTLSCSPISGHRSVSWYQQTPGQGLQFLFEYFSETQRNKGNFPGRFSGRQFSNSRSEMNVSTLELGDSALYLCASSFQGFSYNEQFFGPGTRLTVL.

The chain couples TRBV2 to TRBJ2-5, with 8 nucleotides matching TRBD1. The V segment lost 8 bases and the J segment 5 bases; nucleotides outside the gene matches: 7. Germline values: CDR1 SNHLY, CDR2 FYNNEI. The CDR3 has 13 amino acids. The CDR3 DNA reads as TGTGCCAGCGGGAGACAGGGGTGGGAGACCCAGTACTTC. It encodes CASGRQGWETQYF.

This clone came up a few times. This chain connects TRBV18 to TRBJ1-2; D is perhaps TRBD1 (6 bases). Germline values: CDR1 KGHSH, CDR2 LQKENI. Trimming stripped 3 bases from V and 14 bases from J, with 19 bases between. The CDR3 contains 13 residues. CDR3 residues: CASSPYNADTGTF. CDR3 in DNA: TGTGCCAGCTCACCTTATAACGCGGACACAGGGACCTTC.

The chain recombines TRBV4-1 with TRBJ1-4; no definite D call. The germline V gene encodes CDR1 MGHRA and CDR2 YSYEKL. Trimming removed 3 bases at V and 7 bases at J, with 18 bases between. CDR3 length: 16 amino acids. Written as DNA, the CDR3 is TGCGCCAGCAGCCAGCATCCCGACACCGCCTTTGAAAAACTGTTTTTT. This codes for CASSQHPDTAFEKLFF.

CDR3 coding DNA: TGTGCCAGTAGTGTACAGGGCTTCTATGGCTACACCTTC. It yields the protein CASSVQGFYGYTF. The gene calls are TRBV19 and TRBJ1-2, with D perhaps matching TRBD1 (6 bases). The CDR3 is made up of 13 amino acids. The V gene's germline CDR1 is LNHDA and CDR2 SQIVND (reference sequence). V was trimmed by 5 bases and J by 4 bases, leaving 11 bases between them.

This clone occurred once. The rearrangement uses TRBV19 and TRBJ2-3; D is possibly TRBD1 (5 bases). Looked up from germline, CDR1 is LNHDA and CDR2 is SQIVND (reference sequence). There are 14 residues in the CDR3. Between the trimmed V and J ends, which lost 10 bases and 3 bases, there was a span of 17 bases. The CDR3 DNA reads TGTGCCACCCGGGCTAGGGGTAAGACAGATACGCAGTATTTT. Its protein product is CATRARGKTDTQYF.

This chain's CDR3 is CASSQGQGYTF. The CDR3 DNA follows: TGTGCCAGCAGCCAAGGACAAGGCTACACCTTC. The chain joins TRBV14 to TRBJ1-2; D is unresolved. The CDR3 covers 11 residues. V lost 1 base and J lost 8, with 5 bases in between. The V gene's germline CDR1 is SGHDN and CDR2 FVKESK.

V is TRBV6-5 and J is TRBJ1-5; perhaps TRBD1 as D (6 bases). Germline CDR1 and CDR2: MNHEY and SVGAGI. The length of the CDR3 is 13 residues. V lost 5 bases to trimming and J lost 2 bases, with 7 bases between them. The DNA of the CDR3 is TGTGCCAGCAGTCGACAGGGCAATCAGCCCCAGCATTTT. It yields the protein CASSRQGNQPQHF.

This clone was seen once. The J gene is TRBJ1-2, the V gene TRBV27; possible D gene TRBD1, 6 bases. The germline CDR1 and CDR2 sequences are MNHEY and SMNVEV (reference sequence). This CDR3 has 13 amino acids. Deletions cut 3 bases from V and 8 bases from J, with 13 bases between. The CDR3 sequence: CASSFRGGEGYTF. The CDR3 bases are TGTGCCAGCAGTTTCAGGGGAGGGGAGGGCTACACCTTC.

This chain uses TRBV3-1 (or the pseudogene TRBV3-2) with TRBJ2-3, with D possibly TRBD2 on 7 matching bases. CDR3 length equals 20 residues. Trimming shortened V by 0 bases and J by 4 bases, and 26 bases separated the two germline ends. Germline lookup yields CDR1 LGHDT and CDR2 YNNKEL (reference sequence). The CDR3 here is CASSQDIGPRGGGRSDTQYF. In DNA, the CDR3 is TGTGCCAGCAGCCAAGATATAGGGCCCAGGGGCGGGGGAAGGTCAGATACGCAGTATTTT.

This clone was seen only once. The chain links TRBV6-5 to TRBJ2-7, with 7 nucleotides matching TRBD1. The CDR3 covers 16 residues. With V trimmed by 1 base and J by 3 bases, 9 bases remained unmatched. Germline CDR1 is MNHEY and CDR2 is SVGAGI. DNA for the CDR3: TGTGCCAGCAGTTACTTCACCCAGGGGGACCACTACGAGCAGTACTTC. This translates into CASSYFTQGDHYEQYF.

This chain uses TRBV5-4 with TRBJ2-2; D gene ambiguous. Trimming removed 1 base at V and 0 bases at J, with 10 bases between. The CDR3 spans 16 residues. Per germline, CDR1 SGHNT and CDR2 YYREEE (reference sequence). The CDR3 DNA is TGTGCCAGCAGCTTGAAAGCGCCCCCGAACACCGGGGAGCTGTTTTTT. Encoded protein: CASSLKAPPNTGELFF.